This T cell receptor (beta chain) was identified during a study of cytomegalovirus exposure and HLA in healthy donors. Across the study: Early released data comprised around 79 million unique TCRs from HLA-typed donors.

This clone was observed a few times. Its antigen remains unknown. Points from the study as a whole: Presence/absence comparisons presumed near-even sequencing depth among donors.

The PCR was carried out with 60 Vbeta primers and 13 Jbeta primers. Libraries were prepared by immunoSEQ multiplex PCR; TCRdb keeps only in-frame clonotypes and omits some of them. Among 81,000 or so clones, less than 65% were seen once, and the ten largest hold 5.5%. V was shortened by 6 bases and J by 1 base, with 19 bases between the two germline ends. From germline, CDR1 is SNHLY and CDR2 FYNNEI. CDR3 length: 17 amino acids. The specimen sequenced was PBMCs. This clonotype was obtained from a woman aged 30 to 39 in good health and CMV-seropositive. V and J are TRBV2 and TRBJ1-5; TRBD1 might be the D (5 bases). In DNA, the CDR3 is TGTGCCAGCAGCGAACAGACGGGGGTTGTAAGCAATCAGCCCCAGCATTTT. Translating it yields CASSEQTGVVSNQPQHF.